This T cell receptor beta chain emerged from a study of cytomegalovirus exposure and HLA in healthy donors. CDR3 length: 15 residues. V shed 3 bases, J shed 4 bases, and the junction held 4 bases outside the gene matches. Germline-derived CDR1 and CDR2 are KGHSH and LQKENI. Primers for the PCR totalled 60 Vbeta and 13 Jbeta. Only in-frame clones appear in the TCRdb table, and some are missing; sequencing was by immunoSEQ multiplex PCR. This sample has around 150,000 clones, with about four fifths found just once. Sequencing was performed on PBMCs. The sequence came from a man aged 45-65 years in good health and CMV-seropositive. The chain uses TRBV18 and TRBJ2-3; 10 bases are a match to TRBD2. DNA of the CDR3: TGTGCCAGCTCACCCCTAGCGGGAGCCGCAGATACGCAGTATTTT. This translates into CASSPLAGAADTQYF. Combining the CDR3 with reference TRBV18 and TRBJ2-3 gives the whole variable domain NAGVMQNPRHLVRRRGQEARLRCSPMKGHSHVYWYRQLPEEGLKFMVYLQKENIIDESGMPKERFSAEFPKEGPSILRIQQVVRGDSAAYFCASSPLAGAADTQYFGPGTRLTVL.